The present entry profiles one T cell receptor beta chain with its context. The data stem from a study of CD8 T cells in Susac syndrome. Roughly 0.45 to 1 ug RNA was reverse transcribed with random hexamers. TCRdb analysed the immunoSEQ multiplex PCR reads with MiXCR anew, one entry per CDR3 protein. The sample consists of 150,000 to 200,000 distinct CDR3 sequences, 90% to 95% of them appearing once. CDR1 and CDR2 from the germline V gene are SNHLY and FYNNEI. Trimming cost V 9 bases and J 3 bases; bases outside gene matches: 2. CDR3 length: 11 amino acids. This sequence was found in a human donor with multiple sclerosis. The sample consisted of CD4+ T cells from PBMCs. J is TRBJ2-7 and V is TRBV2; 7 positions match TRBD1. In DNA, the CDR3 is TGTGCCAGGGGACAGAGCTACGAGCAGTACTTC. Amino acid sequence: CARGQSYEQYF. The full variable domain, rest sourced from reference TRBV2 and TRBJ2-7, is EPEVTQTPSHQVTQMGQEVILRCVPISNHLYFYWYRQILGQKVEFLVSFYNNEISEKSEIFDDQFSVERPDGSNFTLKIRSTKLEDSAMYFCARGQSYEQYFGPGTRLTVT.